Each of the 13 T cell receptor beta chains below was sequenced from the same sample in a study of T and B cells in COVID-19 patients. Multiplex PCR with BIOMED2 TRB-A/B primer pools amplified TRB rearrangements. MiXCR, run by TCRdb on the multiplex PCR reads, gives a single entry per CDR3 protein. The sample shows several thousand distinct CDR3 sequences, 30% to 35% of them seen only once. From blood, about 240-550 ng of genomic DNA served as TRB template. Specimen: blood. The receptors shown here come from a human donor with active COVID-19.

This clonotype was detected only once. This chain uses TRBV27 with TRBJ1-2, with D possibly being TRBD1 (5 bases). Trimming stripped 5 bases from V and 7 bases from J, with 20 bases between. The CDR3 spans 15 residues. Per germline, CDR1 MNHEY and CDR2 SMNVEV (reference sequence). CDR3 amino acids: CASSPSPRVKSGYTF. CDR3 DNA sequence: TGTGCCAGCAGTCCGTCCCCCAGGGTTAAGAGTGGCTACACCTTC.

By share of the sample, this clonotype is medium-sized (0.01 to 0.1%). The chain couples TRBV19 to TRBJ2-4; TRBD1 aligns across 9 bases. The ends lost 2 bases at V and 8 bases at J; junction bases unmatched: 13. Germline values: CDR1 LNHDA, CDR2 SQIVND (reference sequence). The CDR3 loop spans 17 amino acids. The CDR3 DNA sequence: TGTGCCAGTAGTATATTTGGAGGGACAGGGTATCTCGACATTCAGTACTTC. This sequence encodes CASSIFGGTGYLDIQYF.

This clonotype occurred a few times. The CDR3 DNA reads as TGTGCCAGCAGCCTATCAGGGCTCGAGCAGTACGTC. This encodes CASSLSGLEQYV. The V call is TRBV7-9, the J call TRBJ2-7, with a weak D call TRBD1 (5 bases). This CDR3 contains 12 residues. The V gene's germline CDR1 is SEHNR and CDR2 FQNEAQ (reference sequence). Trimming took off 5 bases at V and 6 bases at J, with 11 bases between the two ends.

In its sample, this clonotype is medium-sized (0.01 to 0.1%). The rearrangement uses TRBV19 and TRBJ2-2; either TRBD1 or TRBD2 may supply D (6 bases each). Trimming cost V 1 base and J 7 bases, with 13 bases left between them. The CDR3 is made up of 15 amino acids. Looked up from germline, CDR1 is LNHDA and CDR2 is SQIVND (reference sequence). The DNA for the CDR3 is TGTGCCAGTAGTATAGGATGGGGGGCGAGCGGGGAGCTGTTTTTT. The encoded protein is CASSIGWGASGELFF.

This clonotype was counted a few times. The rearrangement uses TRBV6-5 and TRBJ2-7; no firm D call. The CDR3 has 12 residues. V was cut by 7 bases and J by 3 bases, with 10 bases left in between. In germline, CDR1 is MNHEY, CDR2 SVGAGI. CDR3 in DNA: TGTGCCAGCAAATCAAGGAACTACGAGCAGTACTTC. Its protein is CASKSRNYEQYF.

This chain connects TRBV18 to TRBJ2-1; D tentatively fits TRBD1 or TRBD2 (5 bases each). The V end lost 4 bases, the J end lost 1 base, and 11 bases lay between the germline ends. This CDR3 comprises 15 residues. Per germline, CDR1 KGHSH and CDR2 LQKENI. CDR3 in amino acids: CASSLRDGSYNEQFF. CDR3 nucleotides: TGTGCCAGCTCACTCCGGGACGGGTCCTACAATGAGCAGTTCTTC.

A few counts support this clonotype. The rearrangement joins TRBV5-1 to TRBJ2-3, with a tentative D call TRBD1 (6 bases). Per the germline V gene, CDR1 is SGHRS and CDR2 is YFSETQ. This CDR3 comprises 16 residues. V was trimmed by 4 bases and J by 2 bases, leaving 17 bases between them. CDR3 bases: TGCGCCAGCAGCCTGGCCGACAGGATTCCCACAGATACGCAGTATTTT. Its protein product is CASSLADRIPTDTQYF.

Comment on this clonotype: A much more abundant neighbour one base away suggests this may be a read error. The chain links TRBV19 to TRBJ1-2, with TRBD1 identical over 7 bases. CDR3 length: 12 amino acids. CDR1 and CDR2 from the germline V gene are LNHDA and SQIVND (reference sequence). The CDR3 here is CASRIDRDGYTF. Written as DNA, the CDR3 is TGTGCCAGTCGTATAGACAGGGATGGCTACACCTTC.

CDR3 sequence (DNA): TGTGCCAGCAGCTTAGACCCGGGACAGTTCTACGAGCAGTACTTC. Its translation: CASSLDPGQFYEQYF. The genes are TRBV11-2 and TRBJ2-7; 7 bases are a match to TRBD1. With V trimmed by 0 bases and J by 3 bases, 5 bases remained unmatched. The germline V gene has CDR1 SGHAT and CDR2 FQNNGV. The CDR3 is 15 residues long.

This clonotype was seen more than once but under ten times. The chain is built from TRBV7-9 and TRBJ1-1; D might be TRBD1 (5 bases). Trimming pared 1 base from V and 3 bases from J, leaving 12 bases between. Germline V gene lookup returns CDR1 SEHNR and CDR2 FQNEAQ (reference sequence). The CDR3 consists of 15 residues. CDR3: CASSLVYGADTEAFF. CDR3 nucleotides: TGTGCCAGCAGCTTAGTGTACGGGGCGGACACTGAAGCTTTCTTT.

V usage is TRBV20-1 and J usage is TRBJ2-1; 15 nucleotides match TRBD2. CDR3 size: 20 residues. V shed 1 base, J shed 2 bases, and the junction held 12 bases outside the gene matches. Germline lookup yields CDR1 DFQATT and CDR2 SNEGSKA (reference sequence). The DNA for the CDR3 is TGCAGTGCTAGAGTAGAATATGGGACTAGCGGGGGGACCACCTACAATGAGCAGTTCTTC. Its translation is CSARVEYGTSGGTTYNEQFF.

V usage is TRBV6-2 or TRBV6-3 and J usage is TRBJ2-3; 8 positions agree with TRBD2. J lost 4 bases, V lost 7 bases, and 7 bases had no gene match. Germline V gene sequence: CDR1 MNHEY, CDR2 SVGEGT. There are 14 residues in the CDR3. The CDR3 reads CASTDGGAPDTQYF. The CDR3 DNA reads TGTGCCAGCACCGACGGGGGGGCCCCAGATACGCAGTATTTT.

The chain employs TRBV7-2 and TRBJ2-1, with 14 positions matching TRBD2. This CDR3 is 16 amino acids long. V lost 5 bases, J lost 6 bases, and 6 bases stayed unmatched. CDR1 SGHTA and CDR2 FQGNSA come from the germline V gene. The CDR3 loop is CASSPLTSGGGNEQFF. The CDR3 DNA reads TGTGCCAGCAGCCCACTGACTAGCGGGGGGGGCAATGAGCAGTTCTTC.